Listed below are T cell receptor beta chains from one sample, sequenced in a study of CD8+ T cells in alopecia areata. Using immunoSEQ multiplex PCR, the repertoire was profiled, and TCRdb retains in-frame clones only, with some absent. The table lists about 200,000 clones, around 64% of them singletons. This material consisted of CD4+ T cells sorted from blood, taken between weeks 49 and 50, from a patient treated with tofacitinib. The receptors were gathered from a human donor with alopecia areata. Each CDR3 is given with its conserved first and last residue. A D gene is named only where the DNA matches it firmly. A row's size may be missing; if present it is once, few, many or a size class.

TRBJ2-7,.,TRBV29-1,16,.,CSVEGWGDRSSYEQYF,TGCAGCGTTGAAGGTTGGGGTGACAGATCCTCCTACGAGCAGTACTTC
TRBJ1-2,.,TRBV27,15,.,CASSPPGKQGGGYTF,TGTGCCAGCTCCCCTCCGGGAAAACAGGGAGGCGGCTACACCTTC
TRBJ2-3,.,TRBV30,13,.,CAWSGSSTDTQYF,TGTGCCTGGAGTGGGTCAAGCACAGATACGCAGTATTTT
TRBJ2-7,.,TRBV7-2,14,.,CASSLGPTSYEQYF,TGTGCCAGCAGCTTAGGTCCCACTTCCTACGAGCAGTACTTC
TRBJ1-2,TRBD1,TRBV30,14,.,CAWSGAGGLGGYTF,TGTGCCTGGAGTGGTGCAGGGGGCTTAGGTGGCTACACCTTC
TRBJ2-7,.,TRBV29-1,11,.,CSVETSSEQYF,TGCAGCGTTGAGACCAGCTCCGAGCAGTACTTC
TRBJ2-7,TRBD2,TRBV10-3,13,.,CAMSGGSLREQYF,TGTGCCATGTCGGGGGGGAGCCTACGCGAGCAGTACTTC
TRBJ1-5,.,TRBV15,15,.,CATSTRTGGNQPQHF,TGTGCCACCAGCACCCGTACGGGGGGCAATCAGCCCCAGCATTTT
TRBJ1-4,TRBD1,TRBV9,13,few,CASSVGTGGKLFF,TGTGCCAGCAGCGTAGGAACAGGGGGAAAACTGTTTTTT
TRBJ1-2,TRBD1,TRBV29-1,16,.,CSALGQGEGGNYGYTF,TGCAGCGCCCTAGGGCAGGGGGAAGGCGGGAACTATGGCTACACCTTC
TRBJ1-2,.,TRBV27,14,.,CASSLTNLGHGYTF,TGTGCCAGCAGTTTGACTAACCTGGGCCATGGCTACACCTTC
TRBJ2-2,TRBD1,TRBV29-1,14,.,CSVRRGSDTGELFF,TGCAGCGTTCGCAGGGGGTCGGACACCGGGGAGCTGTTTTTT
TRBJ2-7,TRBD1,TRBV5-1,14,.,CASSPGQGGYEQYF,TGCGCCAGCAGCCCGGGACAGGGGGGCTACGAGCAGTACTTC
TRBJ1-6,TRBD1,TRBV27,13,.,CASRQGRHSPLHF,TGTGCCAGCCGACAGGGGCGTCATTCACCCCTCCACTTT
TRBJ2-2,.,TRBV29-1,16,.,CSVEEGRGRYTGELFF,TGCAGCGTTGAAGAGGGTCGGGGGCGTTACACCGGGGAGCTGTTTTTT
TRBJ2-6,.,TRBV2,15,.,CASSERGAGANVLTF,TGTGCCAGCAGTGAGAGGGGGGCTGGGGCCAACGTCCTGACTTTC
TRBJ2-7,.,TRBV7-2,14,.,CASSLSFGGDSLYF,TGTGCCAGCAGCTTAAGTTTCGGTGGGGATTCTTTGTACTTC
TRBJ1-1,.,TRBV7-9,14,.,CASSLGVGNTEAFF,TGTGCCAGCAGCCTGGGGGTTGGGAACACTGAAGCTTTCTTT
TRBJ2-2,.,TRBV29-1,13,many,CSGWMQGTGELFF,TGCAGCGGCTGGATGCAGGGGACCGGGGAGCTGTTTTTT
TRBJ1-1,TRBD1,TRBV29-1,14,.,CCCRDRGANTEAFF,TGCTGTTGCCGGGACAGGGGGGCGAACACTGAAGCTTTCTTT
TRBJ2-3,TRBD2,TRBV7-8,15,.,CASSRTSGFPNTQYF,TGTGCCAGCAGCCGGACTAGCGGCTTCCCCAATACGCAGTATTTT
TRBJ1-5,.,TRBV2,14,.,CASREASGNQPQHF,TGTGCCAGCAGAGAAGCGTCGGGCAATCAGCCCCAGCATTTT
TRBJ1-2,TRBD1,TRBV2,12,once,CASRLTGYGYTF,TGTGCCAGCAGGCTGACAGGGTATGGCTACACCTTC
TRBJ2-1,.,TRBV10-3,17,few,CATRPNLATQGSNEQFF,TGTGCCACACGACCTAACTTGGCCACGCAAGGATCCAATGAGCAGTTCTTC
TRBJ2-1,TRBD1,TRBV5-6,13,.,CASSTGQGDEQFF,TGTGCCAGCAGCACGGGACAGGGAGATGAGCAGTTCTTC
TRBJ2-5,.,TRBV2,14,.,CASLLWGTQETQYF,TGTGCCAGCCTCCTGTGGGGCACCCAAGAGACCCAGTACTTC
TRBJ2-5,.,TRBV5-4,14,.,CASTKGGGGETQYF,TGTGCCAGCACGAAGGGAGGGGGAGGAGAGACCCAGTACTTC
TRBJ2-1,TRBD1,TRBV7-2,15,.,CASSPSLGQKVEQFF,TGTGCCAGCAGCCCAAGTTTGGGACAGAAAGTTGAGCAGTTCTTC
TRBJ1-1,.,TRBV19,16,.,CASSAAAGRRITEAFF,TGTGCCAGTAGTGCCGCCGCGGGACGTAGGATCACTGAAGCTTTCTTT